The rows below give T cell receptor beta chains drawn from one sample of a study of prognosis after radiotherapy for stage I lung cancer. MiXCR, run by TCRdb on the multiplex PCR reads, gives a single entry per CDR3 protein. This sample has about 15,000 distinct CDR3 sequences, with around 29% found just once. This specimen was PBMCs, taken before or after stereotactic body radiation therapy (not recorded which). All receptors derive from a donor aged 50 or older with non-small cell lung cancer. The CDR3 runs from the conserved cysteine through the conserved F or W. The order of the fields is J gene, D gene, V gene, CDR3 protein. The D gene is left open where the match is weak.

TRBJ2-1	-	TRBV12-3/TRBV12-4	CAGSLGKGGNNEQFF
TRBJ1-2	-	TRBV3-1	CASSPGNLNYGYTF
TRBJ2-5	-	TRBV19	CASSIGIQQETQYF
TRBJ2-7	-	TRBV12-3/TRBV12-4	CAITYREIDEQYF
TRBJ2-2	TRBD1	TRBV6-2/TRBV6-3	CGQEEDRDTGELFF
TRBJ1-6	-	TRBV7-2	CASSLEVSLTNSTLNF
TRBJ2-2	-	TRBV12-3/TRBV12-4	CASSGDTGELFF
TRBJ1-5	-	TRBV5-8	CASDGRDQPQHF
TRBJ2-2	-	TRBV4-3	CASSQDEHRVTGELFF
TRBJ2-7	TRBD2	TRBV7-9	CASSLLDGRASYEQYF
TRBJ2-7	TRBD2	TRBV6-1	CASSHSSGTTPYEQYF
TRBJ2-2	-	TRBV28	CASNPIAVTGSHTWELFF
TRBJ2-1	-	TRBV28	CASSPIDGNNEQFF
TRBJ2-4	TRBD2	TRBV12-3/TRBV12-4	CASSFGGSANIQYF
TRBJ1-2	-	TRBV5-1	CASRERNYGYTF
TRBJ1-5	-	TRBV19	CASSISLVDQPQHF
TRBJ2-7	-	TRBV20-1	CSATTGASYEQYF
TRBJ1-5	-	TRBV20-1	CSARGGNQPQHF
TRBJ1-6	TRBD1	TRBV19	CAGRTGPKDSRLHF
TRBJ2-3	-	TRBV19	CASSTLAGVGDTQYF
TRBJ2-1	-	TRBV14	CASQRTSSYNEQFF
TRBJ2-1	TRBD1	TRBV6-1	CASSEPGQGRDNEQFF
TRBJ2-3	TRBD1	TRBV5-1	CTSSVQGVDTQYF
TRBJ2-3	-	TRBV5-4	CASSFGGTQRDTQYF
TRBJ2-1	-	TRBV7-2	CASSAGYNEQFF
TRBJ2-1	TRBD2	TRBV24-1	CATSVTSGWGNNEQFF
TRBJ2-2	-	TRBV20-1	CSAIDFWRTGELFF
TRBJ2-1	TRBD2	TRBV20-1	CSAKREGYNEQFF
TRBJ2-1	TRBD2	TRBV20-1	CSARARGLAGGHAVVEQFF
TRBJ2-3	-	TRBV20-1	CSPAGVAVGYGTDTQYF
TRBJ2-2	TRBD2	TRBV5-6	CASSPVGREHTGELFF
TRBJ2-1	-	TRBV19	CASSLGGLEQFF
TRBJ2-2	TRBD2	TRBV10-2	CASTGREAGELFF
TRBJ1-2	TRBD1	TRBV6-1	CASSKTGFGGYTF
TRBJ2-2	TRBD2	TRBV6-1	CASSTSGGWTGELFF
TRBJ2-7	TRBD2	TRBV20-1	CCSRDLAGYEQYF
TRBJ2-7	TRBD2	TRBV3-1	CASSQGGTSGRGEQYF
TRBJ2-1	-	TRBV5-1	CASSFGDGRDEQFF
TRBJ2-4	-	TRBV15	CATSRGSGTDRNIQYF
TRBJ1-4	-	TRBV4-1	CASSQDPPTSNEKLFF
TRBJ2-7	-	TRBV7-2	CASSSRTEASYEQYF
TRBJ2-5	-	TRBV9	CASSVLTSISQETQYF
TRBJ2-2	-	TRBV5-1	CASSPNLGNAGELFF
TRBJ2-1	TRBD2	TRBV14	CASSQAGTSGYNEQFF
TRBJ1-1	-	TRBV28	CASSLYAGGITEAFF
TRBJ1-5	-	TRBV5-6	CASSNQGGPQHF
TRBJ2-1	-	TRBV6-1	CASSGSAALNEQFF